This is a list of T cell receptor beta chains from one sample in a study of blood T cells in healthy people across ages. TCRdb itself ran the 5' RACE reads through MiXCR, one entry per CDR3 protein. The sample consists of about 1,600,000 distinct CDR3 sequences, about 40% of them appearing once. Sequencing used blood. The receptors were sampled from a woman aged 18-30 years in good health. CDR3s include the opening cysteine and the closing phenylalanine or tryptophan. A D gene is named only where the DNA matches it firmly. Some rows have no size entry. The others give once, few or many, or a class for an expanded clone.

J: TRBJ2-3; V: TRBV7-2; size: few; D: -; DNA: TGTGCCAGCAGCTTATACGAAAGTTTAGGAGATACGCAGTATTTT; CDR3: CASSLYESLGDTQYF
J: TRBJ2-3; V: TRBV7-2; size: once; D: TRBD2; DNA: TGTGCCAGCAGCTTAGGGGTAGCGGGGAACACAGATACGCAGTATTTT; CDR3: CASSLGVAGNTDTQYF
J: TRBJ2-5; V: TRBV3-1; size: -; D: TRBD2; DNA: TGTGCCAGCAGCACCCCCTTACTAGCGGGAGAAGAGACCCAGTACTTC; CDR3: CASSTPLLAGEETQYF
J: TRBJ2-5; V: TRBV5-1; size: -; D: -; DNA: TGCGCCAGCAGCTTGGCCAGGTGGACAGACAAAGAGACCCAGTACTTC; CDR3: CASSLARWTDKETQYF
J: TRBJ1-2; V: TRBV6-5; size: -; D: TRBD1; DNA: TGTGCCAGCAGTTACCGAAAGGGGGCCTATGGCTACACCTTC; CDR3: CASSYRKGAYGYTF
J: TRBJ2-2; V: TRBV10-2; size: -; D: TRBD2; DNA: TGCGCCAGCAGGGCGCGGGAGGCCAGCACCGGGGAGCTGTTTTTT; CDR3: CASRAREASTGELFF
J: TRBJ2-3; V: TRBV10-3; size: few; D: -; DNA: TGTGCCATCAGCCCTGGGGGCAGAGGCACAGATACGCAGTATTTT; CDR3: CAISPGGRGTDTQYF
J: TRBJ1-2; V: TRBV6-2/TRBV6-3; size: few; D: -; DNA: TGTGCCAGCAGGCCCAGGCCCCCCTCTAACTATGGCTACACCTTC; CDR3: CASRPRPPSNYGYTF
J: TRBJ2-1; V: TRBV28; size: -; D: TRBD1; DNA: TGTGCCAGCAGACCCTACCTACCGGGACAGGGGCCCAATGAGCAGTTCTTC; CDR3: CASRPYLPGQGPNEQFF
J: TRBJ2-5; V: TRBV9; size: -; D: TRBD2; DNA: TGTGCCAGCAGCGCCGGGACTAGCGGTACACAAGAGACCCAGTACTTC; CDR3: CASSAGTSGTQETQYF
J: TRBJ2-1; V: TRBV6-2/TRBV6-3; size: -; D: TRBD2; DNA: TGTGCCAGCAGTCCCCGGGGGACTAGCCCCTACAATGAGCGGTTCTTC; CDR3: CASSPRGTSPYNERFF
J: TRBJ2-5; V: TRBV4-2; size: -; D: -; DNA: TGTGCGGCCGGAGTGGAGGGGACAGAGCAGTACTTC; CDR3: CAAGVEGTEQYF
J: TRBJ1-1; V: TRBV2; size: -; D: -; DNA: TGTGCCAGCAGTTCCCACCCCGGCACTGAAGCTTTCTTT; CDR3: CASSSHPGTEAFF
J: TRBJ1-5; V: TRBV28; size: few; D: -; DNA: TGTGCCAGCAGTCCAAACCGAGGGGGCAATCAGCCCCAGCATTTT; CDR3: CASSPNRGGNQPQHF
J: TRBJ2-2; V: TRBV20-1; size: few; D: -; DNA: TGCAGTGCCGGTGCGGGCGAAAAAGCCGGGGAGCTGTTTTTT; CDR3: CSAGAGEKAGELFF
J: TRBJ2-3; V: TRBV6-4; size: -; D: -; DNA: TGTGCCAGCAGTGAGGGACCAAACACAGATACGCAGTATTTT; CDR3: CASSEGPNTDTQYF
J: TRBJ1-2; V: TRBV15; size: -; D: TRBD1; DNA: TGTGCCACCAGCCGACGTCCGGGACAGGGGGTGGGAAACTATGGCTACACCTTC; CDR3: CATSRRPGQGVGNYGYTF
J: TRBJ2-7; V: TRBV14; size: -; D: -; DNA: TGTGCCAGCAGCCAATCCGAGGGGCGTATGTACGAGCAGTACTTC; CDR3: CASSQSEGRMYEQYF
J: TRBJ1-2; V: TRBV18; size: -; D: TRBD1; DNA: TGTGCCAGCTCACCAATGGACAGGCCATATGGCTACACCTTC; CDR3: CASSPMDRPYGYTF
J: TRBJ2-7; V: TRBV7-2; size: -; D: -; DNA: TGTGCCAGCAGCCCTCAGCGTAACGCCTACGGGCAGTACTTC; CDR3: CASSPQRNAYGQYF
J: TRBJ2-2; V: TRBV20-1; size: once; D: TRBD2; DNA: TGCAGTGCTAGAGACTCACTAGCGGGGGGCGCGAACACCGGGGAGCTGTTTTTT; CDR3: CSARDSLAGGANTGELFF
J: TRBJ2-5; V: TRBV7-9; size: -; D: TRBD1; DNA: TGTGCCAGCAGCCCAGGGGACAGGGAGCAAGAGACCCAGTACTTC; CDR3: CASSPGDREQETQYF
J: TRBJ1-5; V: TRBV5-1; size: -; D: -; DNA: TGCGCCAGCAGCCCTGATGCAGGGTACAGCAATCAGCCCCAGCATTTT; CDR3: CASSPDAGYSNQPQHF
J: TRBJ2-1; V: TRBV4-2; size: -; D: TRBD2; DNA: TGTGCCAGCAGCCAAGAGAGAGGAAAAGTAGCGGGGGCAGTCAATGAGCAGTTCTTC; CDR3: CASSQERGKVAGAVNEQFF
J: TRBJ2-1; V: TRBV29-1; size: few; D: TRBD2; DNA: TGCAGCGTTGAAGGCGGGGGGGCTTCCGAATACAATGAGCAGTTCTTC; CDR3: CSVEGGGASEYNEQFF
J: TRBJ2-5; V: TRBV6-5; size: -; D: TRBD2; DNA: TGTGCCAGCGGCCTCAGCGGGAGTAGAGAGACCCAGTACTTC; CDR3: CASGLSGSRETQYF
J: TRBJ2-3; V: TRBV12-3/TRBV12-4; size: -; D: TRBD2; DNA: TGTGCCACCGCGGGAGGCGGGAGTACAGATACGCAGTATTTT; CDR3: CATAGGGSTDTQYF
J: TRBJ2-2; V: TRBV20-1; size: -; D: -; DNA: TGCAGTGCTAGAGAGGGATCCGGGGAGCTGTTTTTT; CDR3: CSAREGSGELFF
J: TRBJ2-1; V: TRBV4-2; size: -; D: -; DNA: TGTGCCAGCAGCCAAGATCAAGTCTCCTACAATGAGCAGTTCTTC; CDR3: CASSQDQVSYNEQFF
J: TRBJ1-4; V: TRBV4-1; size: few; D: -; DNA: TGCGCCAGCAGCCAAGATGAAGAACAAGATGAAAAACTGTTTTTT; CDR3: CASSQDEEQDEKLFF
J: TRBJ1-2; V: TRBV3-1; size: -; D: -; DNA: TGTGCCAGCAGCCAAGAAGGGGCAGGGAGAGCCTATGGCTACACCTTC; CDR3: CASSQEGAGRAYGYTF
J: TRBJ2-5; V: TRBV10-3; size: -; D: TRBD2; DNA: TGTGCCATCAGTGAGTCCGGGGGGTTAAATAATGAGCGGTACTTC; CDR3: CAISESGGLNNERYF
J: TRBJ1-4; V: TRBV4-1; size: many; D: TRBD1; DNA: TGCGCCAGCAGCCAAGATCGGGACAGGAGAAATGAAAAACTGTTTTTT; CDR3: CASSQDRDRRNEKLFF
J: TRBJ2-5; V: TRBV9; size: -; D: -; DNA: TGTGCCAGCAGCGTAGTTGGGAGCCGGCAAGAGACCCAGTACTTC; CDR3: CASSVVGSRQETQYF
J: TRBJ2-3; V: TRBV20-1; size: few; D: TRBD2; DNA: TGCAGTGCTAGTAATACGGGACTAGCGGGGGCCTCAGCCGCAGATACGCAGTATTTT; CDR3: CSASNTGLAGASAADTQYF
J: TRBJ2-1; V: TRBV6-5; size: -; D: -; DNA: TGTGCCAGCAGTTACTCGGGACCATCGAGGACGGGGAACTACAATGAGCAGTTCTTC; CDR3: CASSYSGPSRTGNYNEQFF
J: TRBJ2-1; V: TRBV12-3/TRBV12-4; size: few; D: -; DNA: TGTGCCAGCAACGGGGCAGGGTACAATGAGCAGTTCTTC; CDR3: CASNGAGYNEQFF
J: TRBJ2-1; V: TRBV27; size: -; D: TRBD2; DNA: TGTGCCAGCAGTTTAGAAGTGGCGGGGGGGCAGGAGCAGTTCTTC; CDR3: CASSLEVAGGQEQFF
J: TRBJ1-2; V: TRBV7-9; size: -; D: -; DNA: TGTGCCATACAGGGAGAAGGCTACACCTTC; CDR3: CAIQGEGYTF
J: TRBJ2-3; V: TRBV15; size: few; D: -; DNA: TGTGCCACCAGCCGGGCAGGCACAGATACGCAGTATTTT; CDR3: CATSRAGTDTQYF
J: TRBJ2-7; V: TRBV10-3; size: -; D: -; DNA: TGTGCCATCAGTGATGGACAGAACAGTCTCTACGAGCAGTACTTC; CDR3: CAISDGQNSLYEQYF
J: TRBJ1-5; V: TRBV9; size: -; D: -; DNA: TGTGCCAGCAGCGTAGGGAATAGTGGGGGAGGGCCCCAGCATTTT; CDR3: CASSVGNSGGGPQHF
J: TRBJ1-6; V: TRBV11-2; size: -; D: -; DNA: TGTGCCAGCAACTCCTGGGACCCCTGGGGGCATAATTCACCCCTCCACTTT; CDR3: CASNSWDPWGHNSPLHF